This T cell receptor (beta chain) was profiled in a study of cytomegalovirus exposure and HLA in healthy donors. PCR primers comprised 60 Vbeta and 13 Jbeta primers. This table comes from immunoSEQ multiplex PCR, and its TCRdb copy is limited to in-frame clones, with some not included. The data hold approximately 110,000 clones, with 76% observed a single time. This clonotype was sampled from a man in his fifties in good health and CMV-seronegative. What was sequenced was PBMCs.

Here the CDR3 DNA reads TGTGCCTGGAGTCGGACAGATACGCAGTATTTT. Protein product: CAWSRTDTQYF. The gene calls are TRBV30 and TRBJ2-3; D is ambiguous. The CDR3 loop spans 11 amino acids. Germline V gene data show CDR1 as GTSNPN and CDR2 as SVGIG (reference sequence). V was trimmed by 2 bases and J by 3 bases, leaving 3 bases between them.